This T cell receptor beta chain stems from a study of cytomegalovirus exposure and HLA in healthy donors. Note on this clone: Its antigen remains unknown.

Amplification used 60 Vbeta primers and 13 Jbeta primers. Here immunoSEQ multiplex PCR was the method, and the copy in TCRdb shows in-frame clones only, minus some. Its listing shows roughly 51,000 clones. Study results and limitations: The CMV antigen specificity of a few CMV-associated chains was confirmed through in vitro analysis.

Trimming took 4 bases from V and 0 from J, leaving 7 bases between them. There are 13 residues in the CDR3. Germline V gene lookup returns CDR1 SEHNR and CDR2 FQNEAQ (reference sequence). This sequence was found in a male donor in good health and CMV-seropositive. The source material was PBMCs. This sequence joins TRBV7-9 and TRBJ2-7; no clear D gene. CDR3 in DNA: TGTGCCAGCAGCTCACAGAGCTCCTACGAGCAGTACTTC. It encodes CASSSQSSYEQYF. The full variable domain, with the rest looked up from reference TRBV7-9 and TRBJ2-7, is DTGVSQNPRHKITKRGQNVTFRCDPISEHNRLYWYRQTLGQGPEFLTYFQNEAQLEKSRLLSDRFSAERPKGSFSTLEIQRTEQGDSAMYLCASSSQSSYEQYFGPGTRLTVT.